Listed here are 9 T cell receptor beta chains from one sample, sequenced in a study of blood T cell repertoires in COVID-19. TCRdb keeps only in-frame clones here, not all; method: immunoSEQ multiplex PCR. The table shows about 36,000 clones, with about nine tenths occurring only once. The sequenced sample consisted of peripheral blood. These receptors came from a human donor in a cohort sampled during active COVID-19.

J is TRBJ2-7 and V is TRBV4-1; 10 bases agree with TRBD2. Looked up from germline, CDR1 is MGHRA and CDR2 is YSYEKL. V was clipped by 0 bases and J by 6 bases; unmatched bases: 11. CDR3 length equals 17 residues. The CDR3, as DNA: TGCGCCAGCAGCCAAGACGAGGCTAGCGGGAGTTTTTCCGAGCAGTACTTC. This encodes CASSQDEASGSFSEQYF.

This clone showed up just once. The chain carries TRBV6-1 and TRBJ2-7, with 7 bases fitting TRBD2. The V segment lost 2 bases and the J segment 2 bases; nucleotides outside the gene matches: 12. The CDR3 is 17 amino acids. Germline CDR1 MNHNS, CDR2 SASEGT. CDR3 sequence reads: CASSESKAGVLPYEQYF. The CDR3 nucleotides are TGTGCCAGCAGTGAAAGTAAGGCGGGAGTACTACCCTACGAGCAGTACTTC.

A single count supports this clone. The rearrangement uses TRBV5-1 and TRBJ1-1; the D gene is possibly TRBD1 (5 bases). V lost 4 bases and J lost 2, with 12 bases in between. CDR1 and CDR2 from the germline V gene are SGHRS and YFSETQ. The CDR3 covers 14 residues. CDR3 nucleotide sequence: TGCGCCAGCAGCCTGGGGACTTCCAACACTGAAGCTTTCTTT. Protein sequence: CASSLGTSNTEAFF.

The J gene is TRBJ1-3, the V gene TRBV6-5; D perhaps matches TRBD1 (5 bases). The CDR3 is 14 amino acids. Germline CDR1 and CDR2: MNHEY and SVGAGI. Trimming took 6 bases from V and 0 from J, leaving 9 bases between them. The CDR3 protein is CASSRQFSGNTIYF. In DNA form, the CDR3 reads TGTGCCAGCAGCCGACAGTTCTCTGGAAACACCATATATTTT.

This chain connects TRBV5-8 to TRBJ2-3; TRBD2 is a possible D gene (6 bases). The V and J ends lost 6 bases and 1 base respectively, with 15 bases between them. Germline loops: CDR1 SGHTS, CDR2 YDEGEE. The CDR3 runs 15 residues. CDR3 loop: CASNLRGMGTDTQYF. The CDR3 DNA is TGTGCCAGCAACCTTCGGGGGATGGGCACAGATACGCAGTATTTT.

The CDR3 DNA sequence: TGTGCCAGCAGTGGCTACGGGAGAGACACCATATATTTT. This translates into CASSGYGRDTIYF. The genes are TRBV2 and TRBJ1-3; no definite D call. V was trimmed by 4 bases and J by 8 bases, leaving 12 bases between them. This CDR3 has 13 amino acids. Per germline, CDR1 SNHLY and CDR2 FYNNEI.

The CDR3 loop reads CASSELNRGSFYGYTF. In nucleotides, the CDR3 is TGTGCCAGCAGTGAACTGAACAGGGGAAGCTTCTATGGCTACACCTTC. The chain joins TRBV2 to TRBJ1-2; 7 bases line up with TRBD1. CDR3 length: 16 residues. J was trimmed by 4 bases and V by 2 bases; bases with no gene match: 10. Germline CDR1 is SNHLY and CDR2 is FYNNEI.

CDR3 nucleotides: TGCGCCAGCGGCCAACAGCCTAACACCGGGGAGCTGTTTTTT. Translation gives CASGQQPNTGELFF. The chain employs TRBV5-1 and TRBJ2-2; D unclear. CDR1 and CDR2 (germline): SGHRS, YFSETQ. The V end lost 7 bases, the J end lost 2 bases, and 12 bases lay between the germline ends. The length of the CDR3 is 14 residues.

The rearrangement links TRBV7-2 to TRBJ2-7; tentatively, D is TRBD1 (5 bases). V lost 5 bases, J lost 7 bases, and 18 bases lay in between. The CDR3 spans 14 residues. Germline values: CDR1 SGHTA, CDR2 FQGNSA. The CDR3: CASSPRLGRKEQYF. CDR3 DNA sequence: TGTGCCAGCAGCCCCCGCCTGGGGCGTAAAGAGCAGTACTTC. The whole variable domain, filled in from reference TRBV7-2 and TRBJ2-7, reads GAGVSQSPSNKVTEKGKDVELRCDPISGHTALYWYRQSLGQGLEFLIYFQGNSAPDKSGLPSDRFSAERTGGSVSTLTIQRTQQEDSAVYLCASSPRLGRKEQYFGPGTRLTVT.